This T cell receptor (beta chain) was found in a study of a mutant IDH1 vaccine in newly diagnosed glioma. With regard to this clone: This sample also contains other DNA sequences that code for the same CDR3.

Time point denoted: baseline, week 1 (first vaccination visit). Described treatment: pre-vaccination baseline after standard-of-care therapy. Trimming took off 1 base at V and 3 bases at J, with 7 bases between the two ends. Germline CDR1 is SGHVS and CDR2 is FNYEAQ. The CDR3 is 14 amino acids. Data came from immunoSEQ multiplex PCR; TCRdb stores just in-frame clones and leaves some out. This sample carries tens of thousands of clones, 78% of them seen once, and the ten largest clones take roughly 9%. The clonotype was recovered from a man in his forties with glioma. Some clones in this sample may be carry-over from other donors' samples. V gene TRBV7-6 combines with J gene TRBJ1-5; the D is unclear. Source: PBMCs, taken from a glioma patient treated with radiotherapy, temozolomide or both. The CDR3 nucleotides read TGTGCCAGCAGCTTAGGCGGAGCCAATCAGCCCCAGCATTTT. It codes for CASSLGGANQPQHF.